This TCR beta chain was captured by sequencing in a study of T cells after yellow fever vaccination. The CDR3 consists of 15 residues. V lost 8 bases to trimming and J lost 2 bases; unmatched junction nucleotides: 8. CDR1 and CDR2 (germline): SGHTA, FQGTGA. TCRdb reprocessed the 5' RACE reads with MiXCR, giving one entry per CDR3 protein. The data contain 150,000 to 200,000 distinct CDR3 sequences, approximately 9.9% of them seen just once; the ten biggest clones take up roughly a third. The receptor was derived from a man between 18 and 35 years old who received the YFV17D yellow fever vaccine. Here the sequenced sample was CD8+ T cells sorted from PBMCs, taken 15 days after the yellow fever booster vaccination. The chain carries TRBV7-3 and TRBJ2-3; 9 positions match TRBD2. CDR3 loop: CASSKSGGLTDTQYF. CDR3 nucleotide sequence: TGTGCCAGCTCCAAAAGCGGGGGGCTCACAGATACGCAGTATTTT.